The rows below give T cell receptor beta chains drawn from one sample of a study of CD4 and CD8 cells across lung adenocarcinoma regions. Each CDR3 protein gets one entry after TCRdb re-called the PCR reads with MiXCR. This table has under 15,000 distinct CDR3 sequences, about 50% appearing once. Sample: CD8+ T cells from the center of a lung tumor. These TCRs come from a female donor with lung adenocarcinoma. The CD4 and CD8 labels of this study may be unreliable. Each CDR3 is given with its conserved first and last residue. The D gene is left open where the match is weak. Clone sizes are given selectively: once, few, many, or a class where the clone is expanded.

V,D,size,J,DNA,CDR3
TRBV27,NA,medium-sized,TRBJ2-3,TGTGCCAGCAGTTTCCACCAGACAGCTAGCACAGATACGCAGTATTTT,CASSFHQTASTDTQYF
TRBV6-5,TRBD1,NA,TRBJ1-2,TGTGCCAGCAGTTACGTGGGGACAGAAAACTATGGCTACACCTTC,CASSYVGTENYGYTF
TRBV27,NA,few,TRBJ2-3,TGTGCGGGCAGTGGGGGCCGGGACACAGATACGCAGTACTTT,CAGSGGRDTDTQYF
TRBV4-1,NA,NA,TRBJ2-3,TGCGCCAGCAGCCAGGACTCTGGACCTTCGTCGCAGTATTTT,CASSQDSGPSSQYF
TRBV6-1,NA,NA,TRBJ2-5,TGTGCCAGCAGGCCCCCGGGACCGCCCCAAGAGACCCAGTACTTC,CASRPPGPPQETQYF
TRBV10-3,NA,NA,TRBJ2-1,TGTGCCATCAGTGAGCCGGGACTGCAGGGTGGCAATGAGCAGTTCTTC,CAISEPGLQGGNEQFF
TRBV10-1,NA,few,TRBJ2-7,TGCGCCATTAGCTCATGGGGGAGGAGCTCCTACGAGCAGTACTTC,CAISSWGRSSYEQYF
TRBV27,NA,NA,TRBJ2-1,TGTGCCAGCAGTTTAGCGGGGCGTTTCAATGAGCAGTTCTTC,CASSLAGRFNEQFF
TRBV6-5,NA,once,TRBJ1-2,TGTGCCAGCAGTTACTCGTTGAACAGGGCCCATGGCTACACCTTC,CASSYSLNRAHGYTF
TRBV10-3,NA,NA,TRBJ2-3,TGTGCCATCGGAAGCACAGATACGCAGTATTTT,CAIGSTDTQYF
TRBV27,TRBD1,NA,TRBJ2-3,TGTGCCAGCACCAGGACAGGGTCCGGTACGCAGTATTTT,CASTRTGSGTQYF
TRBV6-1,TRBD1,NA,TRBJ1-5,TGTGCCAGCCTGTCCCGGGACAGGGGGCTTGGGCAGCCCCAGCATTTT,CASLSRDRGLGQPQHF
TRBV6-1,TRBD2,NA,TRBJ2-1,TGTGCCAGCAGAAAGACTAGCGGGGGGGTACCTTCCTACAATGAGCAGTTCTTC,CASRKTSGGVPSYNEQFF
TRBV6-1,NA,NA,TRBJ2-3,TGTGCCAGCACCCCTCCGGGTATGACAACAGATACGCAGTATTTT,CASTPPGMTTDTQYF
TRBV6-5,TRBD1,few,TRBJ1-5,TGTGCCAGCAGTTGGACCAGGGGGGGTCAGCCCCAGCATTTT,CASSWTRGGQPQHF
TRBV27,NA,NA,TRBJ2-5,NA,CASSFQSAAREQYF
TRBV6-1,TRBD1,medium-sized,TRBJ2-2,TGTGCCACGGACAGGGGGGACACCGGGGAGCTGTTTTTT,CATDRGDTGELFF
TRBV7-2,NA,NA,TRBJ2-7,TGTGCCAGCAGCTTAATAGGGGTGGGTTACGAGCAGTACTTC,CASSLIGVGYEQYF
TRBV10-3,NA,NA,TRBJ2-5,TGTGCGGGCAACGCGGGGCGTGACAAAGATACCCAGTACTTC,CAGNAGRDKDTQYF
TRBV10-3,NA,NA,TRBJ2-3,TGTGCCTCCAAGGCTAGGAACACCGGGGCGCAGTATTTT,CASKARNTGAQYF
TRBV6-1,TRBD1,NA,TRBJ1-5,TGTGCCAGCAGTCGAGAAGGGACAGGGGGTAATCAGCCCCAGCATTTT,CASSREGTGGNQPQHF
TRBV6-1,NA,NA,TRBJ2-7,TGTGCCAGCAGTCTCGTTTCCTACGAGCAGTACTTC,CASSLVSYEQYF
TRBV6-1,NA,few,TRBJ2-1,TGTGCCAGCACCCCTTCGAGGGGTGAGCAGTTCTTC,CASTPSRGEQFF
TRBV6-1,TRBD1,NA,TRBJ2-2,TGTGCCAGCAGTGTTGGTCGGGGACAGGGAGTCACCGAGGCGCAGTTTTTT,CASSVGRGQGVTEAQFF
TRBV10-2,NA,NA,TRBJ2-7,TGCGCCGTCCGGAGGACCCAGGGGACCTACGAGCAGTACTTC,CAVRRTQGTYEQYF
TRBV27,TRBD2,NA,TRBJ2-7,TGTGCCAGCAGTTTATTAGCGGGGGGTCCCTACGAGCAGTACTTC,CASSLLAGGPYEQYF
TRBV6-1,TRBD1,few,TRBJ2-1,TGTGCCAGCAGATTGGGACAGGGCAAGCAGTTCTTC,CASRLGQGKQFF
TRBV10-1,NA,NA,TRBJ2-3,TGCGCCAGCAGTGAGTCGGGCAGGGATATAGATACGCAGTATTTT,CASSESGRDIDTQYF
TRBV6-5,NA,NA,TRBJ2-7,TGTGCCAGCAGTTACTCGACGGGGGGCGGAACCGGCGAGCAGTACTTC,CASSYSTGGGTGEQYF
TRBV6-5,NA,many,TRBJ1-5,NA,CASILDFNQPQHF